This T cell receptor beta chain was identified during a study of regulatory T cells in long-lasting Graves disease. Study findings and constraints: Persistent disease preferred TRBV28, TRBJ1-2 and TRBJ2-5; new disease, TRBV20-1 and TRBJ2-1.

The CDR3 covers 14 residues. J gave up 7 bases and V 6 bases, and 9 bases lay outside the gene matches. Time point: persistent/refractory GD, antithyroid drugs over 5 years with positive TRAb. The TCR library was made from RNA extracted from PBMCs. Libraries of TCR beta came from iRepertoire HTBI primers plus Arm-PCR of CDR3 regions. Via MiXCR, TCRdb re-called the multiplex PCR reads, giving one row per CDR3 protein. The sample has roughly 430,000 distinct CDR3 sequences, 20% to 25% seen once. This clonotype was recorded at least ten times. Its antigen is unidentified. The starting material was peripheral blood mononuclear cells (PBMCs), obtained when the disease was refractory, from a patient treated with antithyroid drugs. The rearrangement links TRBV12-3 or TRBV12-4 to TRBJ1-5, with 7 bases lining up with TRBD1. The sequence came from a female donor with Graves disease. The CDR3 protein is CASRTDRHAQPQHF. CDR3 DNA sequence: TGTGCCAGCAGAACGGACAGGCACGCGCAGCCCCAGCATTTT.